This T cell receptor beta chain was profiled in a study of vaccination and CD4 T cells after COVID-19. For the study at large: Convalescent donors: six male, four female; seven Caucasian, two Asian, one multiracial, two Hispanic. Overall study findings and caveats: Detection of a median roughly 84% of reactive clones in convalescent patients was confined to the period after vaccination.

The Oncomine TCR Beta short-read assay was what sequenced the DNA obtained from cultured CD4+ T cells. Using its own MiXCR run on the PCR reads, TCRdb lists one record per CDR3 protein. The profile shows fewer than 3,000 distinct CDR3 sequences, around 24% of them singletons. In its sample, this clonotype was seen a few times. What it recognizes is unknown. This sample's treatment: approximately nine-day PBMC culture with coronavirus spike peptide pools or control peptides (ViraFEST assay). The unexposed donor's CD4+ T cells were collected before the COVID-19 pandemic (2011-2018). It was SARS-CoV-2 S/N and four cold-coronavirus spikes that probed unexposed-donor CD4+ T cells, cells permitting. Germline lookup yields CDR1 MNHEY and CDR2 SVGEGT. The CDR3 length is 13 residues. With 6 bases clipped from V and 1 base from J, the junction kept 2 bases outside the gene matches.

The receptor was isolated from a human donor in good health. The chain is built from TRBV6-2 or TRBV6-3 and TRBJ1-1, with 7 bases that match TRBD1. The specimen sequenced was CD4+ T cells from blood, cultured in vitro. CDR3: CASRQGPNTEAFF. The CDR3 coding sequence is TGTGCCAGCAGACAGGGGCCGAACACTGAAGCTTTCTTT.